This is a list of T cell receptor beta chains from one sample in a study of blood T cell repertoires in COVID-19. The protocol was immunoSEQ multiplex PCR, while the TCRdb copy is restricted to in-frame clones and leaves out a portion. This sample has tens of thousands of clones, with roughly 88% found just once. Sample: peripheral blood. The receptors stem from a human donor in a cohort sampled during active COVID-19. CDR3s include the opening cysteine and the closing phenylalanine or tryptophan. Fields, in order: V gene, J gene, D gene, clone size, CDR3 DNA, CDR3 protein. D genes are given only for firm matches. Only part of the rows carry a size: once, few, many, or a class if the clone is expanded.

V: TRBV10-2; J: TRBJ1-2; D: .; size: .; DNA: TGCGCCAGCAGTGACGGCAGGGCCGGTGGCTACACCTTC; CDR3: CASSDGRAGGYTF
V: TRBV9; J: TRBJ1-6; D: .; size: medium-sized; DNA: TGTGCCAGCAGTGCGACAGGCCATAATTCACCCCTCCACTTT; CDR3: CASSATGHNSPLHF
V: TRBV19; J: TRBJ1-5; D: .; size: few; DNA: TGTGCCAGTGGCTACAGGGTTGACCAGCCCCAGCATTTT; CDR3: CASGYRVDQPQHF
V: TRBV6-1; J: TRBJ1-5; D: TRBD1; size: .; DNA: TGTGCCAGCAGTGAAGCTGAGGGGGCAGGTCAGCCCCAGCATTTT; CDR3: CASSEAEGAGQPQHF
V: TRBV10-3; J: TRBJ1-4; D: TRBD1; size: .; DNA: TGTGCCATCAGTGAGTCGACAGGGTCTGAAAAACTGTTTTTT; CDR3: CAISESTGSEKLFF
V: TRBV5-1; J: TRBJ2-7; D: TRBD2; size: .; DNA: TGCGCCAGCAGCGACCTAGCGGGGGGAACCTACGAGCAGTACTTC; CDR3: CASSDLAGGTYEQYF
V: TRBV18; J: TRBJ2-7; D: TRBD2; size: .; DNA: TGTGCCAGCTCACCTAACCCCGGGGAGGGTTCCTACGAGCAGTACTTC; CDR3: CASSPNPGEGSYEQYF
V: TRBV19; J: TRBJ1-4; D: TRBD1; size: once; DNA: TGTGCCAGTAGTTTAACAGGGGGCGCTGGTGAAAAACTGTTTTTT; CDR3: CASSLTGGAGEKLFF
V: TRBV28; J: TRBJ1-4; D: .; size: .; DNA: TGTGCCAGCAGCCTGGGCGTCTCAACTAATGAAAAACTGTTTTTT; CDR3: CASSLGVSTNEKLFF
V: TRBV7-3; J: TRBJ2-1; D: TRBD2; size: .; DNA: TGTGCCAGCAGCTCCCGCCCGGGGGGCTCCTACAATGAGCAGTTCTTC; CDR3: CASSSRPGGSYNEQFF
V: TRBV6-6; J: TRBJ2-3; D: TRBD1; size: .; DNA: TGTGCCAGCACCGGACAGGGCACAGATACGCAGTATTTT; CDR3: CASTGQGTDTQYF
V: TRBV10-3; J: TRBJ2-1; D: TRBD1; size: .; DNA: TGTGCCATCAAGCCGGGACAGGGGGCCCTGAATGAGCAGTTCTTC; CDR3: CAIKPGQGALNEQFF
V: TRBV5-1; J: TRBJ1-1; D: .; size: .; DNA: TGCGCCAGCAGCTTTGAGGGTTTAGATTCTGAAGCTTTCTTT; CDR3: CASSFEGLDSEAFF
V: TRBV5-1; J: TRBJ1-3; D: TRBD1; size: once; DNA: TGCGCCAGCAGTCGCATGTCGGGACAGGGATCCCTCTCTGGAAACACCATATATTTT; CDR3: CASSRMSGQGSLSGNTIYF
V: TRBV6-5; J: TRBJ2-2; D: TRBD2; size: .; DNA: TGTGCCAGCAGTAAGGGACTAGCGGGGACCGGGGAGCTGTTTTTT; CDR3: CASSKGLAGTGELFF
V: TRBV6-4; J: TRBJ2-4; D: TRBD2; size: .; DNA: TGTGCCAGCAGGAAGGTAGCGGGGGGACTCCTAGCCAAAAACATTCAGTACTTC; CDR3: CASRKVAGGLLAKNIQYF
V: TRBV7-9; J: TRBJ2-5; D: .; size: .; DNA: TGTGCCAGCAGCTCCGGAGAGACCCAGTACTTC; CDR3: CASSSGETQYF
V: TRBV18; J: TRBJ1-3; D: TRBD1; size: .; DNA: TGTGCCAGCTCACCGGAAGCTCCCGGGACAGGGTCCGGAAACACCATATATTTT; CDR3: CASSPEAPGTGSGNTIYF
V: TRBV7-9; J: TRBJ1-3; D: .; size: .; DNA: TGTGCCAGCAGCTTAGATGCGGGACCCCTAATCTATTTT; CDR3: CASSLDAGPLIYF
V: TRBV7-8; J: TRBJ2-3; D: TRBD1; size: .; DNA: TGTGCCAGCAGCTTAATGGGGACAGGGGCAGATACGCAGTATTTT; CDR3: CASSLMGTGADTQYF
V: TRBV15; J: TRBJ2-7; D: .; size: .; DNA: TGTGCCACCAGCAGAGATAGGGAGGTATTCTCCTACGAGCAGTACTTC; CDR3: CATSRDREVFSYEQYF
V: TRBV9; J: TRBJ2-3; D: TRBD1; size: .; DNA: TGTGCCAGCAGCGTGGATCCTGGGACAGGGGGCGGAACAGATACGCAGTATTTT; CDR3: CASSVDPGTGGGTDTQYF
V: TRBV3-1/TRBV3-2; J: TRBJ2-3; D: TRBD2; size: .; DNA: TGTGCCAGCAGCCCCGGGGGGGATACGCAGTATTTT; CDR3: CASSPGGDTQYF